This entry describes one TCR beta chain. Trimming left V 0 bases short and J 3 bases short, with 9 bases between. The V gene's germline CDR1 is SGHNT and CDR2 YYREEE (reference sequence). There are 14 residues in the CDR3. This specimen comes from a study of cytomegalovirus exposure and HLA in healthy donors. Some clones are missing from TCRdb's copy, which holds only in-frame ones; the method was immunoSEQ multiplex PCR. The sample lists roughly 150,000 clones, 86% seen once, with 5.5% to 6% in the top ten. V usage is TRBV5-4 and J usage is TRBJ1-2; unclear D gene. This TCR was sampled from a woman younger than 45 in good health and CMV-seronegative. The sequencing sample was made of PBMCs. CDR3 residues: CASSLVRQDYGYTF. The CDR3 DNA sequence: TGTGCCAGCAGCTTGGTCCGGCAGGACTATGGCTACACCTTC.